Listed below are T cell receptor beta chains from one sample, sequenced in a study of Ad26.COV2.S vaccination and SARS-CoV-2 variants. TCRdb keeps only in-frame clones here, not all; method: immunoSEQ multiplex PCR. The sample shows hundreds of thousands of clones, around 89% of them seen only once. This specimen consisted of peripheral blood, obtained in a trial of Ad26.COV2.S vaccine versus placebo. The receptors were gathered from a person between 18 and 59 years old who received the Ad26.COV2.S COVID-19 vaccine or a placebo. Both conserved end residues are part of each CDR3.

>TRBV5-5|TRBJ2-7
CASSLADQARSYEQYF
>TRBV6-5|TRBJ2-2
CASRTLQNYTGELFF
>TRBV28|TRBJ2-7
CASTYAGGGSEQYF
>TRBV28|TRBJ2-7
CASSPRGGPSYEQYF
>TRBV30|TRBJ2-3
CAWSPLGASSTDTQYF
>TRBV2|TRBJ2-4
CASSTSRGGGNIQYF
>TRBV29-1|TRBJ2-2
CSAVGGETGELFF
>TRBV5-8|TRBJ1-2
CASSFGHPYGYTF
>TRBV20-1|TRBJ2-5
CSASNRRAGTGETQYF
>TRBV7-2|TRBJ2-1
CASSSSGGRNEQFF
>TRBV7-8|TRBJ2-1
CASSLGTGGLNEQFF
>TRBV7-3|TRBJ2-7
CASSQGGSGEQYF
>TRBV7-9|TRBJ2-1
CASSPPRRLAEQFF
>TRBV12-3/TRBV12-4|TRBJ2-2
CASTFTGELFF
>TRBV14|TRBJ2-1
CASSHLTRVAGLRTYNEQFF
>TRBV5-1|TRBJ1-1
CASSLSGNMNTEAFF
>TRBV3-1/TRBV3-2|TRBJ1-1
CASSQGWTGATEAFF
>TRBV11-2|TRBJ2-7
CASSLMGQGHEQYF
>TRBV28|TRBJ2-7
CASSPPGEQYF
>TRBV19|TRBJ1-2
CASSIDFAGANYGYTF
>TRBV28|TRBJ1-6
CASRPGQGHYYNSPLHF
>TRBV7-9|TRBJ1-4
CASSWGQGSTNEKLFF